Presented here are 16 T cell receptor beta chains from one specimen sequenced in a study of identical twins. TCRdb independently ran MiXCR on the 5' RACE reads; one entry per CDR3 protein. The sample carries about 700,000 distinct CDR3 sequences, 5.5% to 6.5% recorded once. The sample consisted of naive T cells sorted from blood. These receptors were taken from a man aged 18-30 years in good health.

This clonotype came up many times. The chain combines TRBV10-3 with TRBJ2-5; TRBD2 aligns across 13 bases. Germline V CDR1 and CDR2: ENHRY, SYGVKD. With 3 bases clipped from V and 5 bases from J, the junction kept 18 bases outside the gene matches. CDR3 length equals 20 residues. This CDR3 reads CAISDPGLAGVSASLETQYF. CDR3 DNA: TGTGCCATCAGTGATCCCGGACTAGCGGGAGTCTCAGCTTCGTTGGAGACCCAGTACTTC.

The table lists this clonotype with many counts. The J gene is TRBJ1-2, the V gene TRBV7-9; tentative D call: TRBD1 (6 bases). The CDR3 loop spans 15 amino acids. V gave up 1 base and J gave up 6 bases, with 15 bases separating them. CDR1 and CDR2 (germline): SEHNR, FQNEAQ (reference sequence). In DNA form, the CDR3 reads TGTGCCAGCAGCTTAGGGATTGGGGGCGTCGATGGCTACACCTTC. Translation gives CASSLGIGGVDGYTF.

This clonotype occurred a few times. Lacking the conserved final phenylalanine or tryptophan, this CDR3 likely reflects a read error. The J gene is TRBJ2-7, the V gene TRBV2, with 7 bases aligning to TRBD2. The V and J ends lost 9 bases and 5 bases, in that order; junction bases with no gene match: 7. Germline CDR1 reads SNHLY; CDR2 reads FYNNEI. The CDR3 consists of 12 residues. The CDR3 sequence is CASREGDHEQYY. The DNA for the CDR3 is TGTGCCAGTAGGGAGGGAGACCACGAGCAGTACTAC.

In its sample, this clonotype was seen a few times. The genes are TRBV20-1 and TRBJ2-7, with 8 nucleotides matching TRBD1. Trimming took 6 bases from V and 2 from J; bases not matched to a gene: 6. The germline CDR1 and CDR2 sequences are DFQATT and SNEGSKA (reference sequence). The CDR3 spans 13 residues. The CDR3 DNA sequence: TGCAGTGCCGCCGGACAGGGTACCTACGAGCAGTACTTC. It yields the protein CSAAGQGTYEQYF.

This chain connects TRBV14 to TRBJ2-2; a weak D match, TRBD2 (6 bases). CDR1 SGHDN and CDR2 FVKESK come from the germline V gene. V was shortened by 4 bases and J by 10 bases, with 13 bases between the two germline ends. The CDR3 spans 13 residues. The DNA for the CDR3 is TGTGCCAGCAGCCCGGACTATCCCTCGGAGCTGTTTTTT. Residues: CASSPDYPSELFF.

This clonotype was counted between two and nine times. The chain combines TRBV5-1 with TRBJ2-1, with a tentative D call TRBD2 (6 bases). There are 15 residues in the CDR3. Trimming shortened V by 4 bases and J by 7 bases, and 18 bases separated the two germline ends. Germline values: CDR1 SGHRS, CDR2 YFSETQ. In DNA form, the CDR3 reads TGCGCCAGCAGCCCCCCCGGGAGATATGAGAATGAGCAGTTCTTC. This codes for CASSPPGRYENEQFF.

This clonotype was counted between two and nine times. The chain couples TRBV3-1 to TRBJ2-2; a weak D match, TRBD2 (5 bases). Germline V lookup: CDR1 LGHDT, CDR2 YNNKEL (reference sequence). Between the trimmed V and J ends, which lost 1 base and 6 bases, there was a span of 9 bases. The CDR3 length is 14 residues. CDR3 nucleotides: TGTGCCAGCAGCCAAGTGCGGGCTGCCGGGGAGCTGTTTTTT. This codes for CASSQVRAAGELFF.

J is TRBJ1-4 and V is TRBV28, with D possibly TRBD1 on 6 matching bases. The CDR3 is made up of 15 amino acids. Looked up from germline, CDR1 is MDHEN and CDR2 is SYDVKM. Trimming removed 4 bases at V and 8 bases at J, with 17 bases between. This CDR3 is CASSSHTGAREKLFF. CDR3 coding DNA: TGTGCCAGCAGTTCACACACGGGGGCACGGGAAAAACTGTTTTTT.

This clonotype was seen many times. This CDR3 reads CASSQLAENYNEQFF. DNA for the CDR3: TGTGCCAGCTCTCAACTAGCGGAAAATTACAATGAGCAGTTCTTC. This chain links TRBV2 with TRBJ2-1; TRBD2 aligns across 8 bases. Germline CDR1 and CDR2: SNHLY and FYNNEI. Losses at the gene ends were 8 bases for V and 4 bases for J; bases not matched to a gene: 10. The CDR3 is 15 amino acids.

In its sample, this clonotype was seen many times. The V gene is TRBV20-1, the J gene TRBJ2-1; 10 nucleotides line up with TRBD1. The V gene end was trimmed by 8 bases and the J gene end by 9 bases; junction bases not matched to a gene: 13. This CDR3 region has 14 residues. Germline V gene data show CDR1 as DFQATT and CDR2 as SNEGSKA (reference sequence). DNA for the CDR3: TGCAGTACCACCCCGGGACAGGGGAGGGGTGAGCAGTTCTTC. It specifies CSTTPGQGRGEQFF.

This clonotype was found many times. The chain recombines TRBV13 with TRBJ2-1; D unresolved. This CDR3 comprises 13 residues. Per germline, CDR1 PRHDT and CDR2 FYEKMQ (reference sequence). V lost 3 bases and J 8 bases, leaving 11 bases between the germline ends. CDR3 coding DNA: TGTGCCAGCAGCTTGAACCTCGTGGATGAGCAGTTCTTC. It yields the protein CASSLNLVDEQFF. Variable domain in full (rest from reference TRBV13 and TRBJ2-1): AAGVIQSPRHLIKEKRETATLKCYPIPRHDTVYWYQQGPGQDPQFLISFYEKMQSDKGSIPDRFSAQQFSDYHSELNMSSLELGDSALYFCASSLNLVDEQFFGPGTRLTVL.

This clonotype was seen at least ten times. The chain employs TRBV29-1 and TRBJ1-4; no reliable D call. Germline CDR1 and CDR2: SQVTM and ANQGSEA. V lost 6 bases and J lost 7, with 9 bases in between. The CDR3 has 11 amino acids. CDR3 residues: CSVPDGEKLFF. The CDR3, as DNA: TGCAGCGTCCCGGACGGTGAAAAACTGTTTTTT.

This clonotype showed up many times. The chain employs TRBV12-3 or TRBV12-4 and TRBJ2-5; D not resolved. The CDR3 spans 14 residues. Trimming took off 3 bases at V and 4 bases at J, with 12 bases between the two ends. This chain's CDR3 is CASSFEEIRETQYF. The CDR3, as DNA: TGTGCCAGCAGTTTTGAGGAGATACGAGAGACCCAGTACTTC.

This clonotype was picked up many times. The V and J genes are TRBV12-3 or TRBV12-4 and TRBJ2-1, with D unresolved. V was pared by 7 bases and J by 5 bases, with 15 bases between. The CDR3 totals 14 residues. The CDR3 DNA follows: TGTGCCAGCAATGGCCAGACCTTCCACAATGAGCAGTTCTTC. Translation: CASNGQTFHNEQFF.

The V gene is TRBV27, the J gene TRBJ1-4, with D tentatively TRBD1 (6 bases). The germline CDR1 and CDR2 sequences are MNHEY and SMNVEV (reference sequence). This CDR3 comprises 17 residues. With 5 bases removed from V and 8 bases from J, the gap between germline ends came to 24 bases. The CDR3 bases are TGTGCCAGCAGTCCGGAAAGATTCCAGGGGCGTACGGAAAAACTGTTTTTT. It encodes CASSPERFQGRTEKLFF.

This clonotype was counted ten times or more. V is TRBV20-1 and J is TRBJ1-2, with D hard to call. The germline gives CDR1 DFQATT, CDR2 SNEGSKA (reference sequence). Trimming removed 6 bases from V and 2 bases from J, with 13 bases in between. This CDR3 is 13 amino acids long. The CDR3 sequence is CSAAGEQNYGYTF. The DNA for the CDR3 is TGCAGTGCGGCCGGCGAGCAGAACTATGGCTACACCTTC.